The next 17 T cell receptor beta chains were all read from a single sample in a study of tumor-infiltrating lymphocytes in primary liver carcinoma. Unsorted whole blood supplied the blood RNA, and germline DNA was isolated too. A constant-region primer served to make TCR beta cDNA from around 500 ng total RNA. Researchers made the TCR beta libraries by running three nested multiplex PCR rounds with slightly modified ARM-PCR. The first two PCR rounds used TRBV1-TRBV30 primers with a Cbeta primer, around 10 cycles each. In TCRdb, the multiplex PCR reads were re-called with MiXCR into one record per CDR3 protein. The sample lists 310,000 or so distinct CDR3 sequences; 45% to 70% were seen once. Sample: peripheral blood. The receptor set was obtained from a woman aged 30 to 39 with primary liver carcinoma and hepatitis B virus infection.

A remark on this clonotype: It is likely a read error, because the conserved phenylalanine at the end of the CDR3 is missing. V is TRBV11-3 and J is TRBJ2-2; a weak D match, TRBD2 (8 bases). The CDR3 length is 15 residues. Germline assignment: CDR1 SGHNT and CDR2 YENEEA. CDR3 loop: CASNRREGAPGQLFL. In DNA form, the CDR3 reads TGTGCCAGCAACCGTCGGGAGGGGGCTCCCGGGCAGCTGTTTCTT.

As regards this clonotype: At one of its ends the junction is not consistent with the germline gene, which may arise from a read error. The J gene is TRBJ2-7, the V gene TRBV11-1, with 10 bases lining up with TRBD2. The CDR3 runs to 16 residues. The germline V gene has CDR1 SGHAT and CDR2 FQDESV (reference sequence). The CDR3 protein is CASSSTSGACSYEQYF. DNA of the CDR3: TGTGCCAGCAGCTCAACTAGCGGGGCTTGCTCCTATGAGCAGTACTTC.

Regarding this clonotype: One junction end does not reproduce the germline sequence, and a read error may be involved. This chain joins TRBV11-2 and TRBJ1-2, with 8 bases identical to TRBD1. Germline V gene lookup returns CDR1 SGHAT and CDR2 FQNNGV. The CDR3 extends over 14 amino acids. The CDR3 bases are TGTACCAGCAGCACCGGATGGACAGGGCGCGGCTACACCTTC. As protein: CTSSTGWTGRGYTF. The full variable domain, its missing parts supplied by reference TRBV11-2 and TRBJ1-2, is EAGVAQSPRYKIIEKRQSVAFWCNPISGHATLYWYQQILGQGPKLLIQFQNNGVVDDSQLPKDRFSAERLKGVDSTLKIQPAKLEDSAVYLCTSSTGWTGRGYTFGSGTRLTVV.

As for this clonotype: A much larger clone lies a single base off, so this may be a read error. Because the CDR3 is missing its conserved closing phenylalanine or tryptophan, this is likely a read error. The chain uses TRBV29-1 and TRBJ1-1, with D possibly matching TRBD1 (6 bases). V lost 3 bases and J lost 1, with 12 bases in between. Per the germline V gene, CDR1 is SQVTM and CDR2 is ANQGSEA. CDR3 length equals 14 residues. The CDR3 DNA reads TGCAGCGTTGAGTTGCTGGGGGCGAACACTGAAGCTTTCCTT. As protein: CSVELLGANTEAFL.

This clonotype was observed many times. The chain carries TRBV29-1 and TRBJ2-3, with D possibly matching TRBD1 (7 bases). Germline CDR1 SQVTM, CDR2 ANQGSEA. The CDR3 runs 14 residues. With 6 bases removed from V and 0 bases from J, the gap between germline ends came to 13 bases. CDR3 bases: TGCAGCGTGGGGGGACAGCCCAGCACAGATACGCAGTATTTT. This codes for CSVGGQPSTDTQYF.

In the case of this clonotype: Relative to the germline gene, one junction end is altered; a read error may explain this. The V and J genes are TRBV11-2 and TRBJ2-1; D uncertain. The CDR3 is 15 residues long. Germline CDR1 and CDR2: SGHAT and FQNNGV. CDR3 amino acids: CASSLDLGSYNEQFF. CDR3 DNA sequence: TGTGCCAGCAGTTTAGATTTAGGCTCCTACAATGAGCAGTTCTTC.

The V call is TRBV4-1, the J call TRBJ2-7; TRBD1 aligns across 10 bases. CDR1 and CDR2 from the germline V gene are MGHRA and YSYEKL. Losses at the gene ends were 4 bases for V and 3 bases for J; bases not matched to a gene: 9. The CDR3 extends over 16 amino acids. CDR3: CASSREPTGGHYEQYF. CDR3 bases: TGCGCCAGCAGCCGCGAACCGACAGGGGGCCACTACGAGCAGTACTTC.

This rearrangement joins TRBV11-1 to TRBJ2-5; tentative D call: TRBD1 (6 bases). The CDR3 covers 15 residues. The germline V gene has CDR1 SGHAT and CDR2 FQDESV (reference sequence). Trimming cost V 5 bases and J 5 bases, with 18 bases left between them. This chain's CDR3 is CASSPGQHKGETQYF. The CDR3 bases are TGTGCCAGCAGCCCAGGACAGCACAAAGGGGAGACCCAGTACTTC.

On this clonotype: This may arise from a read error, as a much more abundant clone is one base away. This chain links TRBV4-1 with TRBJ2-3; D is unclear. The CDR3 loop spans 15 amino acids. Germline V gene sequence: CDR1 MGHRA, CDR2 YSYEKL. Here the CDR3 DNA reads TGCGCCAGCATCCAAGTTGACACGATCACAGATACGCAGTATTTT. The encoded protein is CASIQVDTITDTQYF.

This clonotype was detected many times. The chain has TRBV29-1 and TRBJ1-1; D is unresolved. The CDR3 extends over 11 amino acids. Germline CDR1 SQVTM, CDR2 ANQGSEA. Trimming took 8 bases from V and 0 from J, leaving 7 bases between them. CDR3 in amino acids: CSCRLNTEAFF. CDR3 DNA sequence: TGCAGCTGCCGTCTGAACACTGAAGCTTTCTTT.

In the case of this clonotype: Just one base apart from a much larger clone, this may be a read error. Lacking the conserved final phenylalanine or tryptophan, this CDR3 likely reflects a read error. V gene TRBV6-1 combines with J gene TRBJ1-6; D might be TRBD1 (5 bases). The CDR3 covers 17 residues. CDR1 MNHNS and CDR2 SASEGT come from the germline V gene. V was trimmed by 4 bases and J by 4 bases, leaving 17 bases between them. CDR3 region: CASSGGRGTAYNSPLHL. DNA for the CDR3: TGTGCCAGCAGTGGTGGTAGAGGGACGGCTTATAATTCACCCCTCCACCTT.

This clonotype was detected a few times. J is TRBJ2-7 and V is TRBV4-1, with D maybe TRBD2 (5 bases). Deletions cut 0 bases from V and 1 base from J, with 16 bases between. CDR3 length: 17 amino acids. Germline V gene data show CDR1 as MGHRA and CDR2 as YSYEKL. Here the CDR3 DNA reads TGCGCCAGCAGCCAAGAAGGTGGGTCTAGCCTTTCCTACGAGCAGTACTTC. Its translation: CASSQEGGSSLSYEQYF.

This clonotype was counted only a few times. The V gene is TRBV6-1, the J gene TRBJ1-6, with 12 bases aligning to TRBD1. CDR3 length: 16 amino acids. Germline V gene lookup returns CDR1 MNHNS and CDR2 SASEGT. The ends lost 10 bases at V and 7 bases at J; junction bases unmatched: 11. CDR3 nucleotide sequence: TGTGCCACCACCCGGGACAGGGGGCGCAGGAATTCACCCCTCCACTTT. The encoded protein is CATTRDRGRRNSPLHF.

The J gene is TRBJ2-1, the V gene TRBV7-9; 11 nucleotides align to TRBD2. Germline V gives CDR1 SEHNR, CDR2 FQNEAQ (reference sequence). CDR3 length: 15 residues. V shed 5 bases and J 8 bases; nucleotides not matched to a gene: 8. CDR3 coding DNA: TGTGCCAGCAGCCCAGCTAGCGGGGGGAGGGATGAGCAGTTCTTC. Translated, it gives CASSPASGGRDEQFF. Filled out from reference TRBV7-9 and TRBJ2-1, the complete variable domain reads DTGVSQNPRHKITKRGQNVTFRCDPISEHNRLYWYRQTLGQGPEFLTYFQNEAQLEKSRLLSDRFSAERPKGSFSTLEIQRTEQGDSAMYLCASSPASGGRDEQFFGPGTRLTVL.

Comments on this clonotype: Germline and junction disagree at one end, which may indicate a read error. In DNA form, the CDR3 reads TGTGCCGGCAGTTTAGGGTGGGGCTATGGCTACACCTTC. It yields the protein CAGSLGWGYGYTF. The rearrangement uses TRBV12-3 or TRBV12-4 and TRBJ1-2, with D unclear. The CDR3 sequence is 13 residues long.

The V call is TRBV5-6, the J call TRBJ1-6, with unresolved D. The V and J ends lost 0 bases and 10 bases respectively, with 11 bases between them. This CDR3 is built from 14 residues. Looked up from germline, CDR1 is SGHDT and CDR2 is YYEEEE. The CDR3 region is CASSLVGSHSPLHF. In DNA, the CDR3 is TGTGCCAGCAGCTTGGTAGGGTCACACTCACCCCTCCACTTT.

Remarks on this clonotype: This may arise from a read error, as a much more abundant clone is one base away. No conserved phenylalanine or tryptophan ends this CDR3, so it is likely a read error. The genes are TRBV7-9 and TRBJ2-2; 7 positions agree with TRBD1. This CDR3 has 14 amino acids. V lost 5 bases and J lost 4; bases outside the gene matches: 4. Germline CDR1 is SEHNR and CDR2 is FQNEAQ (reference sequence). CDR3 nucleotide sequence: TGTGCCAGCAGCCGGGGACAGCGCACCGGGGAGCTGTTTCTT. It translates to CASSRGQRTGELFL.